The TCR beta chain under discussion was sequenced for a study of blood T cells in healthy people across ages (dated by TCRdb to the mid-2010s). In the study overall: Template switching captured roughly one uniquely barcoded TCR beta cDNA molecule per two T cells in model experiments. To avoid experimental bias, donors of different ages were randomly spread across the sequencing lanes. The study analyzed two additional independent replicas of 1 million unique cDNA reads from the same blood draw for two donors, one aged 18 to 29 and one aged 80 or older. Four age groups were formed from the donors: young (average approximately 15 years), middle-aged (around 39), aged (roughly 56) and long-lived (around 82). Using deep sequencing normalized with unique cDNA molecular identifiers, the study measured how TCR beta repertoire diversity changes with age.

The approximately 40 donors, aged 6 to 90 years, were systemically healthy Caucasian individuals from Russia. Each donor gave about 9.7 milliliters of peripheral blood, drawn into EDTA-treated Vacutainer tubes. PBMCs were isolated by Ficoll-Paque density-gradient centrifugation, with at least 6 million obtained per sample. Trizol reagent was used to extract total RNA from the PBMCs, yielding at least 5 micrograms per sample. The percentages of naive CD45RAhigh/CD27high T cells were determined by flow cytometry on a PBMC aliquot from every donor. Including cysteine and phenylalanine, the CDR3 has 15 amino acids. Of all the DNA, just the CDR3 is kept, 45 bases in frame from base 1. CDR1 MNHNY and CDR2 SVGAGI were looked up in the germline V gene (reference sequence). V and J lose 8 bases and 4 bases, and a span of 20 bases separates them. Results and caveats for the whole study, not just this receptor: Donor CMV infection status was unknown, potentially confounding age-related changes in expanded clonotypes. Observed TCR beta diversity correlated strongly with the percentage of naive T cells measured by flow cytometry. Observed TCR beta diversity per million T cells fell roughly linearly with age, and a significant reduction was already apparent by age approximately 41. Conclusive comparison of naive and antigen-experienced compartments was prevented by the profiling of bulk unsorted PBMCs. Estimates of total diversity based on one million sequenced T cells were regarded as lower bounds and as underestimates. Compared with the aged group, the long-lived group had more naive CD4+ T cells, fewer expanded clones and increased TCR diversity, a pattern suggesting age selection.

Comments on this clonotype: The clone's antigen remains unknown. No much larger clone exists at a distance of one base, and base qualities are not known.

The library was made by 5' RACE. The data were produced on an Illumina HiSeq 2500. A second PCR of about 6 to 12 cycles was run with a J-beta primer mix and a sample-barcoded 5' primer. A template-switch 5' adaptor carrying 12 random nucleotides introduced a unique molecular identifier onto each TCR beta cDNA molecule. Each sample yielded at least 2.5 million CDR3-containing paired-end reads. All of the RNA was converted into first-strand cDNA using the Mint cDNA synthesis kit, with a TRBC-specific oligonucleotide serving as the primer. Following uracil-DNA glycosylase treatment, a first 18-cycle PCR with universal primers M1SS and BC2_uni_R was performed on all cDNA. The study's own analysis went as follows. Normalization of each sample was performed by random selection of 1 million high-quality reads, each carrying a distinct molecular identifier. Reads with shared molecular identifiers were discarded instead of being binned into consensus sequences. MiTCR, set to a Q25 quality threshold and the strictest error-elimination algorithm, was used for CDR3 identification, clonotype clustering and error correction. A nonparametric unseen species model with Euler transformation was used to estimate a lower bound on total TCR beta diversity. The public reads were reprocessed in TCRdb via fastp at Q25 and MiXCR, keeping in-frame beta chains. Rows merge per CDR3 protein into single entries with the most common DNA and genes. V and J calls and clone size were set by TCRdb, not the authors. The sample table contains some 900,000 distinct CDR3 sequences; only one count was recorded for around 46% of them. The biggest ten clones account for under 15% of the sample.

This sequence originates from a man younger than 45 in good health. Source material: blood. The sequence is built from TRBV6-6 and TRBJ1-2; TRBD1 could be the D gene, as 6 bases match. The bases are TGTGCCAGCCAAATCCAGGGGCCCACAATCTATGGCTACACCTTC. This yields the protein CASQIQGPTIYGYTF.